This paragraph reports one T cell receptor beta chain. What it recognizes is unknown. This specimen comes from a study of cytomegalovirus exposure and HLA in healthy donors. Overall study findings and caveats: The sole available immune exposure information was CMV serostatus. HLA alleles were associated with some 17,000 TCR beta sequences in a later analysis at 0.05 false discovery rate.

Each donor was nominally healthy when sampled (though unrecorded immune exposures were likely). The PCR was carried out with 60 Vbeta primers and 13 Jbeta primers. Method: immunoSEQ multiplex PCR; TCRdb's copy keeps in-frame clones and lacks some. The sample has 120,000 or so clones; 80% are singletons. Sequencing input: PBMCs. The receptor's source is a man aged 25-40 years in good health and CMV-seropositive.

CDR3 protein: CASTGGGGNQPQHF. The CDR3 DNA is TGTGCCAGCACCGGAGGGGGGGGCAATCAGCCCCAGCATTTT. V and J are TRBV28 and TRBJ1-5; D is perhaps TRBD1 (6 bases). The germline V gene has CDR1 MDHEN and CDR2 SYDVKM. V was pared by 7 bases and J by 2 bases, with 12 bases between. The CDR3 has 14 residues. Filled out from reference TRBV28 and TRBJ1-5, the complete variable domain reads DVKVTQSSRYLVKRTGEKVFLECVQDMDHENMFWYRQDPGLGLRLIYFSYDVKMKEKGDIPEGYSVSREKKERFSLILESASTNQTSMYLCASTGGGGNQPQHFGDGTRLSIL.